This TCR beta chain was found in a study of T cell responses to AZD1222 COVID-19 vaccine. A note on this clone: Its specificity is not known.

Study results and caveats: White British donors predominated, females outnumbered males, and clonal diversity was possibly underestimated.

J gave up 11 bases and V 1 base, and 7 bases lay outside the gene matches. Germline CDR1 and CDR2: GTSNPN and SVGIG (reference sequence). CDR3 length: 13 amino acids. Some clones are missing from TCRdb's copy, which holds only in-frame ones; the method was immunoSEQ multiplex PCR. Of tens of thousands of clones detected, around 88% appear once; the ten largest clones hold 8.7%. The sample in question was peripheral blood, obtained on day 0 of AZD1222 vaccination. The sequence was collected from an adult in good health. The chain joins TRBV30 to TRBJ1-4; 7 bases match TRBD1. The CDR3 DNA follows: TGTGCCTGGAGTGGCCGGGACAGTAGGAAACTGTTTTTT. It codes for CAWSGRDSRKLFF.